This T cell receptor beta chain comes out of a study of blood T cell repertoires in COVID-19. Study summary: There were acute and convalescent COVID-19 samples, and they came from the United States, Italy and Spain. From T cells, B-cell-depleted T cells, or PBMCs came the material, which was cDNA or gDNA.

Original processing methods: Reference gene primer amplification yielded estimated nucleated cell counts. TCRdb's copy holds only in-frame clones and misses some; the assay was immunoSEQ multiplex PCR. The V and J calls and clone size come from that table; D and trimming were worked out from the DNA. The data hold about 300,000 clones, with approximately 85% observed a single time. The TCR comes from a woman between 45 and 60 years old with acute or convalescent COVID-19. Input material: peripheral blood.

This CDR3 reads CASTPRGTVNTEAFF. In DNA form, the CDR3 reads TGTGCCAGCACCCCCCGGGGGACGGTGAACACTGAAGCTTTCTTT. The chain links TRBV28 to TRBJ1-1; maybe TRBD1 (5 bases). This CDR3 comprises 15 residues. In germline, CDR1 is MDHEN, CDR2 SYDVKM. The V end was cut by 7 bases, the J end by 0 bases, with 15 bases between.